This record looks at one TCR beta chain sequence and its context. Its antigen target is currently unknown. The record has no base qualities; no much larger clone is one base away. Sample treatment or condition, as interpreted from the label and publication: live attenuated yellow fever vaccine strain. PBMCs were isolated from peripheral blood using a standard Ficoll-Paque protocol. CD4 and CD8 T-cell fractions were isolated with Dynabeads CD4 and CD8 positive selection kits. TriZol was used to extract RNA from bulk PBMCs, from CD4 and CD8 fractions, and from dextramer-positive and dextramer-negative fractions. The CDR3 starts with the cysteine, ends with the phenylalanine, and has 15 residues. Here the CDR3 DNA is all that survives: 45 bases in frame from base 1. As encoded in the germline V gene, CDR1 is MNHEY while CDR2 is SVGAGI. V sheds 0 bases and J sheds 1 base, leaving 10 bases between their ends.

This sample stems from a study of T cells after yellow fever vaccination (dated 2019 in TCRdb). About the investigation overall: The SMART-Seq v4 Ultra Low Input RNA kit was used to prepare libraries from fractions with low cell numbers. To track T-cell clones before and after primary and booster YFV17D yellow fever vaccination, bulk TCR alpha and beta repertoires were sequenced longitudinally. Two healthy male donors, one aged 18 to 30 and one aged 30 to 39 years, were included in the cohort. Bulk PBMC replicates and cell subsets were isolated from blood drawn at multiple timepoints before and after both primary and secondary immunization. Results the study describes overall, beyond this receptor: Only two donors were included in the study, so the extent to which the findings can be generalized is limited. Compared with the primary T-cell response, the secondary T-cell response was weaker but faster, peaking on day 5 rather than day 15. FACS-sorted repertoires could contain abundant contaminating clonotypes from the bulk population, so computational filtering was required. A small fraction of clonotypes appeared in both the CD4 and CD8 compartments, likely as a result of convergent recombination. After the booster, most of the clones that had expanded following primary vaccination were detected again (96% of CD4 and around 87% of CD8), which suggests that memory was broadly maintained.

TCR cDNA was synthesized by 5'RACE template switching, through which a universal primer site and unique molecular identifiers were introduced. Priming of cDNA synthesis was performed from both the TCR alpha and TCR beta constant segments. Library amplification used two PCR steps, and the second PCR step added sample barcodes and sequencing adapters. Sequencing of the libraries was done on either Illumina HiSeq 2500 (2x100 bp) or NovaSeq (2x150 bp). On the study's bioinformatics: Reads were demultiplexed and collapsed into UMI consensus sequences with MIGEC, and V(D)J alignment was performed with MiXCR. Clonotypes responding to the vaccine were identified with edgeR on replicate PBMC samples, with the criteria of FDR below 0.01 and a log2 fold change above 5 up to day 15. Bulk clonotypes were assigned CD4 or CD8 identity according to which sequenced CD4 or CD8 repertoire held them at higher abundance. The public sequencing data were trimmed at Q25 with fastp and processed into clonotypes with MiXCR by TCRdb, which kept only in-frame beta chains. Each CDR3 protein gets just one entry, which takes the most common genes and DNA from the rows behind it. The V and J calls shown here were made by TCRdb, not taken from the authors' results. This sample holds around 100,000 distinct CDR3 sequences; approximately 8.4% were observed only once. In total, the top ten clones hold roughly 23% of the sample.

The TCR originated in a young man who received the YFV17D yellow fever vaccine. Recombination linked TRBV6-5 to TRBJ2-7; the D segment is perhaps TRBD1 or TRBD2, each sharing 5 matched bases. Material: CD8+ T cells sorted from PBMCs, obtained 45 days after the yellow fever booster vaccination. The CDR3 region: CASSYSGTPSYEQYF. The bases read TGTGCCAGCAGTTACTCGGGGACGCCATCCTACGAGCAGTACTTC.